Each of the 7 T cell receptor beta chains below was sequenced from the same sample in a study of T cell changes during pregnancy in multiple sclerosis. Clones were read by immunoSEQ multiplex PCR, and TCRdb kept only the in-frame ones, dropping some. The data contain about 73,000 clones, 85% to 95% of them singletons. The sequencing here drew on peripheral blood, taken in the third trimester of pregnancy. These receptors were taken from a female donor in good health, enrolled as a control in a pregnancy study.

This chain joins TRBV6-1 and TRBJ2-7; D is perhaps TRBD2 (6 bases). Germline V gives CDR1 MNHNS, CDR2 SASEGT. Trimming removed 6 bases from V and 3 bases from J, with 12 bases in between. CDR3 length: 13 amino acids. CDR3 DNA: TGTGCCAGCAGGCCGGGAGCAATCTACGAGCAGTACTTC. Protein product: CASRPGAIYEQYF.

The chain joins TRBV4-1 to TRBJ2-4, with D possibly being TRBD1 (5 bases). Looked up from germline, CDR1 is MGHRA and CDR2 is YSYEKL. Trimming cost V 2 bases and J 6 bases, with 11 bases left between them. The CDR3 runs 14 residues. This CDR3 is CASSQPGPTNIQYF. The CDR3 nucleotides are TGCGCCAGCAGCCAACCAGGGCCTACAAACATTCAGTACTTC.

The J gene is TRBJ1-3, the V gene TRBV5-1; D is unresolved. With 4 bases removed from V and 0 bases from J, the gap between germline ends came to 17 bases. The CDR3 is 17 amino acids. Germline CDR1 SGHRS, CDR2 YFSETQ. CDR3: CASSPRERSYSGNTIYF. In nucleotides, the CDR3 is TGCGCCAGCAGCCCCCGAGAAAGATCGTACTCTGGAAACACCATATATTTT.

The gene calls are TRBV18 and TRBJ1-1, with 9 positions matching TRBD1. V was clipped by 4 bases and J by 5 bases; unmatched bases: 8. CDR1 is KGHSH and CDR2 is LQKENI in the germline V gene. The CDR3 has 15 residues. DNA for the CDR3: TGTGCCAGCTCACGGACCGGGACAGGGAGGACTGAAGCTTTCTTT. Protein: CASSRTGTGRTEAFF. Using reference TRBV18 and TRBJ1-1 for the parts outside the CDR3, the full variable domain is NAGVMQNPRHLVRRRGQEARLRCSPMKGHSHVYWYRQLPEEGLKFMVYLQKENIIDESGMPKERFSAEFPKEGPSILRIQQVVRGDSAAYFCASSRTGTGRTEAFFGQGTRLTVV.

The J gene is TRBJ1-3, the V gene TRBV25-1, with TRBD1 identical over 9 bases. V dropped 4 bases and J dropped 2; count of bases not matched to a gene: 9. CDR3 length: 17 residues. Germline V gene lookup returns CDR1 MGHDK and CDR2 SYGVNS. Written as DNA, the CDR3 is TGTGCCAGCAGTGGGACCCGGGACAGGGCTACTGGAAACACCATATATTTT. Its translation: CASSGTRDRATGNTIYF.

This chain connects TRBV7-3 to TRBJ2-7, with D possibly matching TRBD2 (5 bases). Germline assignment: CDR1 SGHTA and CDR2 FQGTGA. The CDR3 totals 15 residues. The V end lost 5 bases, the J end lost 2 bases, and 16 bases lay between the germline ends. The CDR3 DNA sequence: TGTGCCAGCAGCCCTGACGGGGATGGAACCTACGAGCAGTACTTC. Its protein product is CASSPDGDGTYEQYF.

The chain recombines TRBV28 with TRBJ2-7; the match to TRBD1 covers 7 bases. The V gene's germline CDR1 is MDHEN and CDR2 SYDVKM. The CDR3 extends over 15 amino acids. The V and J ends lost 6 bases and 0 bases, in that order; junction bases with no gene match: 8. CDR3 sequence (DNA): TGTGCCAGCAGCTTAGGGGGACAGAACTCCTACGAGCAGTACTTC. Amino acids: CASSLGGQNSYEQYF.